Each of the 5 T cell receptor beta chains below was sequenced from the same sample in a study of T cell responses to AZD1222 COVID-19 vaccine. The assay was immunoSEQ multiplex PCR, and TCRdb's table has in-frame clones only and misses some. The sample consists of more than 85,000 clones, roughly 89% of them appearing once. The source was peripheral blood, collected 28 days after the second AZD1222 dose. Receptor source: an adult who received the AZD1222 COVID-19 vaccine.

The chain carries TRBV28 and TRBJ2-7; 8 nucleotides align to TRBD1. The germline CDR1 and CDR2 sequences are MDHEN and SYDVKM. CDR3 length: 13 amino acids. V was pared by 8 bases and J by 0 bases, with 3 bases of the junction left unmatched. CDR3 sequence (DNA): TGTGCCAGCTGGACAGGGAACTCCTACGAGCAGTACTTC. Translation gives CASWTGNSYEQYF.

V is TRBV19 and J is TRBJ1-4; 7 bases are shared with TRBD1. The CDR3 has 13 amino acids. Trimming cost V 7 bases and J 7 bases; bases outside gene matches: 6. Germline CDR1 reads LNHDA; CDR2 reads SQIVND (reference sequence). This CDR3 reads CASTQNRGEKLFF. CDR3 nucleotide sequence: TGTGCCAGTACCCAAAACAGGGGTGAAAAACTGTTTTTT.

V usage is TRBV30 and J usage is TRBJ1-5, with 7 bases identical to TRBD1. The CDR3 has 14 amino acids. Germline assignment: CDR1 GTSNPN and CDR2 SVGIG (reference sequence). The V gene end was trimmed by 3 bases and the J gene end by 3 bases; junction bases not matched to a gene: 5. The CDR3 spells CAWSKTGINQPQHF. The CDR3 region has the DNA TGTGCCTGGAGCAAGACAGGGATCAATCAGCCCCAGCATTTT.

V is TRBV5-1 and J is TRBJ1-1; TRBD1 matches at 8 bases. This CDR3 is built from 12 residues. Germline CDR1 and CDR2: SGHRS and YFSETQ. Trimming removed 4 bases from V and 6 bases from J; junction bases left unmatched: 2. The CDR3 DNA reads TGCGCCAGCAGCGGACAGGGACCTGAAGCTTTCTTT. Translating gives CASSGQGPEAFF.

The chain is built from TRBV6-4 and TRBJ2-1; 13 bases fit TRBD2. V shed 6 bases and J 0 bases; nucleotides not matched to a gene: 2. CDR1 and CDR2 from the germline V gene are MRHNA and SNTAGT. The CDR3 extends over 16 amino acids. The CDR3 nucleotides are TGTGCCAGCAGCACTAGCGGGAGGGTCTCCTACAATGAGCAGTTCTTC. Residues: CASSTSGRVSYNEQFF.